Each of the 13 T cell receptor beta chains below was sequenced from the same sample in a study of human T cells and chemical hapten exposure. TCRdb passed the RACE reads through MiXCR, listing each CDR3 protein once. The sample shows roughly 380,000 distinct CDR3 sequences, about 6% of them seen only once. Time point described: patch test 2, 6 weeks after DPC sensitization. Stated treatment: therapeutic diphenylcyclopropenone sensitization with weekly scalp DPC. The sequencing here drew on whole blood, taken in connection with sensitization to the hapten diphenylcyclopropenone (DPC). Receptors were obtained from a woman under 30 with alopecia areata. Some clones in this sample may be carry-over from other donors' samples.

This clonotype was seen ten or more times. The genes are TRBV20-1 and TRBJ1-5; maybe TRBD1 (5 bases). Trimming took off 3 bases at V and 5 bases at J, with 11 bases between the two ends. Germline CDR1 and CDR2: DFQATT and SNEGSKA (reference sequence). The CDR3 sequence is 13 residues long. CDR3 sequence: CSASWGGHQPQHF. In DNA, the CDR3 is TGCAGTGCTAGTTGGGGGGGACATCAGCCCCAGCATTTT.

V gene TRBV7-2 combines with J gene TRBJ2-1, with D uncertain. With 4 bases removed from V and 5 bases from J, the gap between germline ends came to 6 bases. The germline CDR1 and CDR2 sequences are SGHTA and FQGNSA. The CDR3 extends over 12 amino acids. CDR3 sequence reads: CASSYNNNEQFF. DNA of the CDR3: TGTGCCAGCAGCTATAATAACAATGAGCAGTTCTTC.

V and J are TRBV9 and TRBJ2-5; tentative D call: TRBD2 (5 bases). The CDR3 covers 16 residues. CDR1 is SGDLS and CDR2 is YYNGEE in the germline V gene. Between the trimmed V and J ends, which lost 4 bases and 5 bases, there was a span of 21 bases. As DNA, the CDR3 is TGTGCCAGCAGCCCCACTGGCGGGCGGGTACGGGAGACCCAGTACTTC. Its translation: CASSPTGGRVRETQYF.

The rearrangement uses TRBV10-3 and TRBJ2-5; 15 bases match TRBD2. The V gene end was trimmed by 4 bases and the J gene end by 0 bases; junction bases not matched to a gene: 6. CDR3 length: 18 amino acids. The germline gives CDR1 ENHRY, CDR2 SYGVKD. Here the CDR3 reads CAISANGLAGGHQETQYF. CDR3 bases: TGTGCCATCAGTGCGAACGGACTAGCGGGGGGGCACCAAGAGACCCAGTACTTC.

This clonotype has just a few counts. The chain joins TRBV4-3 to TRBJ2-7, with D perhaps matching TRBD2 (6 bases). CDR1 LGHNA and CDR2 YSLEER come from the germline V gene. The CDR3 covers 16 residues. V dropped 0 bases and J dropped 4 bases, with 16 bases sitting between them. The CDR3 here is CASSQEYAGSFYEQYF. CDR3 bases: TGCGCCAGCAGCCAAGAGTATGCGGGATCCTTTTACGAGCAGTACTTC.

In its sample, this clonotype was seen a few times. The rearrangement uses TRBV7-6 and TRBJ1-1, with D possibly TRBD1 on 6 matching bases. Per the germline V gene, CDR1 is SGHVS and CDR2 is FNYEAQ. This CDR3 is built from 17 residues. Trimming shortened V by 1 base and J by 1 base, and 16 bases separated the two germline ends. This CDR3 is CASSLGGQLWTNTEAFF. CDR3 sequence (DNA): TGTGCCAGCAGCTTAGGAGGACAGCTTTGGACGAACACTGAAGCTTTCTTT.

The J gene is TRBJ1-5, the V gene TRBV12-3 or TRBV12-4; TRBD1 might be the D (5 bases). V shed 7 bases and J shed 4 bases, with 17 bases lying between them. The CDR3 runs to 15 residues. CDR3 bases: TGTGCCAGCACCTCATCGGGACGGTTTAATCAGCCCCAGCATTTT. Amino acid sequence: CASTSSGRFNQPQHF.

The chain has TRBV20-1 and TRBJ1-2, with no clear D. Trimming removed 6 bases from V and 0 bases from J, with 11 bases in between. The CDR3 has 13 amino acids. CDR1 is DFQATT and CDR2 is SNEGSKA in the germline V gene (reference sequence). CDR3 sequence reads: CSASGPANYGYTF. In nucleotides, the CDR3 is TGCAGTGCCTCCGGCCCTGCTAACTATGGCTACACCTTC.

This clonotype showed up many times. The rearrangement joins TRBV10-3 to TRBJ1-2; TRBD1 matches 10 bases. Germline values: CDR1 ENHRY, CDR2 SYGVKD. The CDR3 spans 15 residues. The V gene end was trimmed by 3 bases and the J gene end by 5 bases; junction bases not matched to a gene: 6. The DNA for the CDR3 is TGTGCCATCAGTGAACCGGGACAGGGGTTTTATGGCTACACCTTC. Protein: CAISEPGQGFYGYTF.

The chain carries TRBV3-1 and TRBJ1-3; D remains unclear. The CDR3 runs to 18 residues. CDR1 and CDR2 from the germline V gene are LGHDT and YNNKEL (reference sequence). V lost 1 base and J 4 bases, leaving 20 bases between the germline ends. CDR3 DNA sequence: TGTGCCAGCAGCCAAGGCCCTGGTAGGGCGTCGAAAGGAAACACCATATATTTT. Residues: CASSQGPGRASKGNTIYF.

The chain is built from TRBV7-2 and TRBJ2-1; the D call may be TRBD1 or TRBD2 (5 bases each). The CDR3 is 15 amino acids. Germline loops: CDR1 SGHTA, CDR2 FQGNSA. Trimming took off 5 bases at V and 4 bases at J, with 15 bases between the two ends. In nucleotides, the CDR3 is TGTGCCAGCAGCGGGGCCGGGACGAAATACAATGAGCAGTTCTTC. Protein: CASSGAGTKYNEQFF.

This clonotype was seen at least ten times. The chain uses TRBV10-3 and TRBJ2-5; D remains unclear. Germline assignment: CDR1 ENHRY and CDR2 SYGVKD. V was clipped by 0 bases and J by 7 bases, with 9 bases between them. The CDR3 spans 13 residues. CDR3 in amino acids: CAISESDDGTQYF. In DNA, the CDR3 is TGTGCCATCAGTGAGTCTGACGACGGGACCCAGTACTTC.

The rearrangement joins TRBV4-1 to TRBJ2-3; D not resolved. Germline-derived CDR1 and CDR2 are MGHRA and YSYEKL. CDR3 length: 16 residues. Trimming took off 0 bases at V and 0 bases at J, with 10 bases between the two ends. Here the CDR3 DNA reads TGCGCCAGCAGCCAAGAACAGTACCCGAGCACAGATACGCAGTATTTT. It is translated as CASSQEQYPSTDTQYF.